These 8 T cell receptor beta chains originate from one sample sequenced in a study of blood T cells in healthy people across ages. Using a J-beta primer mix together with a sample-barcoded 5' primer, a second PCR was run for about 7 to 12 cycles. TCRdb itself ran the 5' RACE reads through MiXCR, one entry per CDR3 protein. This sample has around 1.5 million distinct CDR3 sequences, with roughly 40% found just once. Sequencing used blood. The receptors stem from a woman aged 18-35 years in good health.

V usage is TRBV7-8 and J usage is TRBJ2-4; 12 nucleotides align to TRBD1. The germline V gene has CDR1 SGHVS and CDR2 FQNEAQ. The length of the CDR3 is 19 residues. The junction had 26 bases not matched to a gene; V was cut back by 5 bases and J by 15 bases. The CDR3, as DNA: TGTGCCAGCAGCCCCCTCGGGGACAGGGGGCAATTAAGGCAGAACCTTCGGTACTTC. Protein: CASSPLGDRGQLRQNLRYF.

This clonotype showed up just a few times. The rearrangement joins TRBV20-1 to TRBJ2-3; D may be TRBD2 (6 bases). CDR1 and CDR2 (germline): DFQATT, SNEGSKA (reference sequence). The CDR3 sequence is 14 residues long. Trimming took 1 base from V and 2 from J, leaving 10 bases between them. CDR3 coding DNA: TGCAGTGCTAGAGTTCAGGGACTCACAGATACGCAGTATTTT. It codes for CSARVQGLTDTQYF.

This clonotype was recorded at least ten times. The chain recombines TRBV10-3 with TRBJ2-1, with unresolved D. CDR3 length: 14 residues. Between the trimmed V and J ends, which lost 10 bases and 3 bases, there was a span of 16 bases. The germline V gene has CDR1 ENHRY and CDR2 SYGVKD. DNA for the CDR3: TGTGCCACCTCCGGACCACCTAACTACAATGAGCAGTTCTTC. Translated, it gives CATSGPPNYNEQFF.

The CDR3: CASSLQGADSPLHF. The CDR3 region has the DNA TGTGCCAGCAGCTTGCAGGGGGCGGATTCACCCCTCCACTTT. This rearrangement joins TRBV5-6 to TRBJ1-6; 8 nucleotides align to TRBD1. Germline loops: CDR1 SGHDT, CDR2 YYEEEE. After removal of 1 base from V and 8 bases from J, the junction contained 2 bases not matched to a gene. There are 14 residues in the CDR3.

The V gene is TRBV7-3, the J gene TRBJ2-5, with D possibly being TRBD1 (6 bases). Per germline, CDR1 SGHTA and CDR2 FQGTGA. The CDR3 sequence is 15 residues long. V dropped 4 bases and J dropped 4 bases, with 16 bases sitting between them. CDR3 protein: CASSSFTGIGETQYF. The DNA for the CDR3 is TGTGCCAGCAGCTCATTCACAGGGATCGGAGAGACCCAGTACTTC.

The V and J genes are TRBV2 and TRBJ2-7; 7 bases map to TRBD2. The J call may not be correct, given that the DNA end is closer to TRBJ2-5. The CDR3 has 14 amino acids. Germline-derived CDR1 and CDR2 are SNHLY and FYNNEI. CDR3 nucleotides: TGTGCCAGCAGTGAGCTAGCGGCTAGGGAGACCCAGTACTTC. Its translation: CASSELAARETQYF.

A few counts support this clonotype. The CDR3 protein is CASMTSGGRREQYF. The CDR3 region has the DNA TGTGCCAGCATGACTAGCGGGGGCCGGAGGGAGCAGTACTTC. The rearrangement joins TRBV7-2 to TRBJ2-7; 12 positions agree with TRBD2. V gave up 7 bases and J gave up 7 bases; unmatched junction bases: 8. This CDR3 is built from 14 residues. Germline CDR1 is SGHTA and CDR2 is FQGNSA.

This chain links TRBV28 with TRBJ1-6; D may be TRBD1 (5 bases). This CDR3 is built from 14 residues. The germline V gene has CDR1 MDHEN and CDR2 SYDVKM. Trimming removed 8 bases at V and 7 bases at J, with 15 bases between. The CDR3 DNA follows: TGTGCCAGCGGGGCGGGTCTTTTAAATTCACCCCTCCACTTT. Amino acids: CASGAGLLNSPLHF. The variable domain in full, completed from reference TRBV28 and TRBJ1-6, reads DVKVTQSSRYLVKRTGEKVFLECVQDMDHENMFWYRQDPGLGLRLIYFSYDVKMKEKGDIPEGYSVSREKKERFSLILESASTNQTSMYLCASGAGLLNSPLHFGNGTRLTVT.